The sequence of this T cell receptor (beta chain) was determined in a study of T cell responses to AZD1222 COVID-19 vaccine (dated by TCRdb to 2020 to 2023). About the study as a whole: AZD1222 recipients given second doses at about 4 weeks or at about 12 weeks were pooled, since spike-specific TCR depth and breadth were not found to differ between the two schedules. Enrollment into the trials was organized by age into subgroups of 18-55, 56-69 and 70-plus years, and those subgroups contained approximately 160, 26 and 62 TCR-sequenced participants, respectively. A total of more than 230 trial participants underwent TCR sequencing, of whom around 200 received two doses of AZD1222 and around 26 received two doses of the MenACWY control vaccine. General study outcomes and caveats: Reportedly, almost half of the unique spike-specific TCRs recognized epitopes lying outside the regions that are mutated in the B.1.351 and B.1.1.7 variants. Because no day 14 peak-response samples were available, repertoires were characterized only after the peak T cell response. After two AZD1222 doses, both the breadth and the depth of spike-specific TCRs were significantly higher than at day 0 and than in MenACWY recipients. Most participants were white British and females outnumbered males, and the authors suggested that clonal diversity may have been underestimated. The 56-69-year group was small, and its depth increase did not reach significance, likely because of low power. Vaccine-associated CD4 TCRs spanned the whole spike protein, with dominant responses in regions 160-218 and 743-854. Conclusions about previously exposed vaccinees are limited because only six or seven AZD1222 recipients were SARS-CoV-2 seropositive at baseline.

Interpreted using the paper, the time point label stands for: baseline before first vaccination. Vaccinee samples were obtained from the UK trials COV001 and COV002, which included a single-blind randomized controlled phase 2/3 trial of AZD1222 (ChAdOx1 nCoV-19) in healthy adults. Trial participant PBMC samples were collected at day 0 and day 28 after the second dose for TCRbeta chain sequencing. As concerns this clone: What antigen it recognizes has not been identified. Nothing much larger sits one base from this clone, and base qualities are not available.

The CDR3 regions of human TCRbeta chains were subjected to immunosequencing. For the original study's pipeline: Repertoire TCRs were checked for matches against a reference library of SARS-CoV-2-specific TCRs that had been generated using the MIRA antigen-specificity platform. Breadth meant the fraction of unique TCRs that were SARS-CoV-2-associated, whereas depth meant the fraction of total T cells that were SARS-CoV-2-associated. Each spike-specific TCR was assigned to its reactive spike region and to a CD4 or CD8 class using the MIRA data. Log10-transformed breadth and depth values were compared by one-way ANOVA with Sidak's multiple comparisons tests. TCRdb stores this immuneACCESS table with in-frame sequences only. Part of the clones is absent; in the studies checked, under half of the shortfall reflects unresolved V genes, and no reason is known for the rest. The V and J calls and clone size are taken from that table; D and trimming were inferred from the DNA. This sample has some 90,000 clones in its table, and 70% to 90% of those were observed once. Of the sample, roughly 1.6% falls within the top ten clones.

From a lookup of the germline V gene, CDR1 and CDR2 are MGHRA and YSYEKL. Reading from cysteine to phenylalanine, the CDR3 counts 17 amino acids. Just the 51-base CDR3 DNA is kept, in frame starting at base 1. V lost 4 bases and J lost 4 bases; the stretch between them is 22 bases long. This chain is built from TRBV4-1 and TRBJ1-2; there is no confident call for the D gene. The source material was peripheral blood, sampled on day 0 of AZD1222 vaccination. The sequence derives from an adult in good health. The nucleotide sequence is TGCGCCAGCAGCCGTCCTAAGAGCACCGCTGGAAGCTATGGCTACACCTTC. It codes for CASSRPKSTAGSYGYTF.